This entry lists 2 T cell receptor beta chains sequenced from one sample in a study of shared clonotypes between healthy human individuals (dated by TCRdb to 2018 to 2021). Libraries were prepared through the immunoSEQ multiplex PCR assay. Drawn from immuneACCESS, this table holds only the in-frame rearrangements with V and J called that TCRdb kept. Clones are partly lost; checked studies trace under half to an unresolved V gene and leave the rest unexplained. The sample contains 2 million to 2.5 million clones, 85% to 95% of them found a single time. Roughly 0.34% of the sample is taken by the ten largest. The sequencing sample was made of naive CD4+ T cells from PBMCs. Per the publication, the cell subset or site label means: CD45RA+ positively selected. The source of these receptors is a man in his late teens or twenties in good health. Some clones in this sample may be carry-over from other donors' samples.

This clone was recorded only once. Here the CDR3 reads CASSEVGSMQQYF. The CDR3 DNA sequence: TGTGCCAGCAGTGAGGTCGGGTCGATGCAGCAGTACTTC. The V and J genes are TRBV25-1 and TRBJ2-7; D unclear. V shed 3 bases and J shed 8 bases, with 14 bases lying between them. CDR1 and CDR2 from the germline V gene are MGHDK and SYGVNS. This CDR3 is built from 13 residues.

The chain is built from TRBV27 and TRBJ1-1, with D perhaps TRBD1 (5 bases). The V and J ends lost 0 bases and 7 bases respectively, with 12 bases between them. Germline V gene sequence: CDR1 MNHEY, CDR2 SMNVEV (reference sequence). The CDR3 has 14 residues. This CDR3 is CASSLSVGALEAFF. CDR3 DNA sequence: TGTGCCAGCAGTTTATCTGTTGGGGCACTTGAAGCTTTCTTT.